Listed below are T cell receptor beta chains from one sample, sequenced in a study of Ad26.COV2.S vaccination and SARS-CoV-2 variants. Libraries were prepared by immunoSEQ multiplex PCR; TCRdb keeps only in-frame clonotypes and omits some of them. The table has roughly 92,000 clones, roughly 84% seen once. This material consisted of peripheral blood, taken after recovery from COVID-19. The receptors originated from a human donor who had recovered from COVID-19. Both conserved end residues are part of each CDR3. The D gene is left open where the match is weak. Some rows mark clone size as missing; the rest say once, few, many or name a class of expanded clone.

CDR3 protein: CASSLTGAGAQYF
CDR3 DNA: TGTGCCAGCAGCTTGACAGGGGCTGGGGCGCAGTATTTT
J gene: TRBJ2-3
D gene: TRBD1
V gene: TRBV5-4
clone size: .

CDR3 protein: CASSKRGAGRREKLFF
CDR3 DNA: TGTGCCAGCAGCAAACGGGGGGCAGGGAGGAGGGAAAAACTGTTTTTT
J gene: TRBJ1-4
D gene: .
V gene: TRBV21-1
clone size: .

CDR3 protein: CASSLEVYEQYF
CDR3 DNA: TGTGCCAGCAGCTTAGAAGTCTACGAGCAGTACTTC
J gene: TRBJ2-7
D gene: .
V gene: TRBV11-2
clone size: once

CDR3 protein: CSASGGRANSYEQYF
CDR3 DNA: TGCAGTGCTAGTGGCGGGAGGGCCAATAGCTACGAGCAGTACTTC
J gene: TRBJ2-7
D gene: TRBD2
V gene: TRBV20-1
clone size: .

CDR3 protein: CASSFAGYTGELFF
CDR3 DNA: TGTGCCAGCAGCTTTGCCGGATACACCGGGGAGCTGTTTTTT
J gene: TRBJ2-2
D gene: .
V gene: TRBV5-4
clone size: .

CDR3 protein: CASSAPGQKETQYF
CDR3 DNA: TGTGCCAGCAGCGCACCGGGACAGAAAGAGACCCAGTACTTC
J gene: TRBJ2-5
D gene: TRBD1
V gene: TRBV5-6
clone size: .

CDR3 protein: CSVLQGHTEAFF
CDR3 DNA: TGCAGCGTCTTACAGGGGCACACTGAAGCTTTCTTT
J gene: TRBJ1-1
D gene: TRBD1
V gene: TRBV29-1
clone size: .

CDR3 protein: CASSQDLSGYSYNEQFF
CDR3 DNA: TGCGCCAGCAGCCAAGATCTGAGCGGGTACTCCTACAATGAGCAGTTCTTC
J gene: TRBJ2-1
D gene: .
V gene: TRBV4-1
clone size: .

CDR3 protein: CASSLGVQNSNYGYTF
CDR3 DNA: TGTGCCAGCAGCTTAGGGGTACAGAACTCTAACTATGGCTACACCTTC
J gene: TRBJ1-2
D gene: .
V gene: TRBV7-9
clone size: few

CDR3 protein: CASSVISDTQYF
CDR3 DNA: TGTGCCAGCAGCGTCATCTCAGATACGCAGTATTTT
J gene: TRBJ2-3
D gene: .
V gene: TRBV7-8
clone size: once

CDR3 protein: CSAADGYEGYTF
CDR3 DNA: TGCAGCGCTGCGGACGGATATGAGGGCTACACCTTC
J gene: TRBJ1-2
D gene: .
V gene: TRBV29-1
clone size: .

CDR3 protein: CASSQEVQGDCEQYF
CDR3 DNA: TGTGCCAGCAGCCAAGAGGTTCAGGGGGATTGCGAGCAGTACTTC
J gene: TRBJ2-7
D gene: TRBD1
V gene: TRBV3-1/TRBV3-2
clone size: .

CDR3 protein: CASSAEATNTEAFF
CDR3 DNA: TGTGCCAGCAGCGCGGAGGCCACGAACACTGAAGCTTTCTTT
J gene: TRBJ1-1
D gene: .
V gene: TRBV7-6
clone size: .

CDR3 protein: CASSPLGSGNTIYF
CDR3 DNA: TGTGCCAGCAGTCCCTTGGGCTCTGGAAACACCATATATTTT
J gene: TRBJ1-3
D gene: .
V gene: TRBV28
clone size: .

CDR3 protein: CASSHSRGLGEKLFF
CDR3 DNA: TGCGCCAGCAGCCACTCGCGAGGTTTGGGTGAAAAACTGTTTTTT
J gene: TRBJ1-4
D gene: .
V gene: TRBV4-1
clone size: .

CDR3 protein: CARSFAARTINNEQFF
CDR3 DNA: TGTGCCAGAAGCTTCGCAGCCCGGACTATAAACAATGAGCAGTTCTTC
J gene: TRBJ2-1
D gene: .
V gene: TRBV5-3
clone size: .

CDR3 protein: CASSHGNYGYTF
CDR3 DNA: TGTGCCAGCAGTCACGGAAACTATGGCTACACCTTC
J gene: TRBJ1-2
D gene: .
V gene: TRBV12-3/TRBV12-4
clone size: .

CDR3 protein: CATSHLGAQGGLSQPQHF
CDR3 DNA: TGTGCCACCAGTCATCTCGGGGCACAGGGGGGGTTAAGTCAGCCCCAGCATTTT
J gene: TRBJ1-5
D gene: TRBD1
V gene: TRBV15
clone size: few

CDR3 protein: CASSLINSNQPQHF
CDR3 DNA: TGTGCCAGCAGTTTAATAAACAGCAATCAGCCCCAGCATTTT
J gene: TRBJ1-5
D gene: .
V gene: TRBV28
clone size: .

CDR3 protein: CARLIQGSYNEQFF
CDR3 DNA: TGCGCCCGATTAATACAGGGTTCCTACAATGAGCAGTTCTTC
J gene: TRBJ2-1
D gene: .
V gene: TRBV23-1
clone size: .

CDR3 protein: CASPEGVLHEQYF
CDR3 DNA: TGTGCCAGTCCCGAAGGAGTACTCCACGAGCAGTACTTC
J gene: TRBJ2-7
D gene: .
V gene: TRBV7-9
clone size: .

CDR3 protein: CASSLQSQGETQYF
CDR3 DNA: TGCGCCAGCAGCTTGCAGTCGCAGGGGGAGACCCAGTACTTC
J gene: TRBJ2-5
D gene: .
V gene: TRBV5-1
clone size: .

CDR3 protein: CASSLGNRGRSGELFF
CDR3 DNA: TGTGCCAGCAGCTTAGGAAACAGGGGGAGGTCTGGGGAGCTGTTTTTT
J gene: TRBJ2-2
D gene: TRBD1
V gene: TRBV11-2
clone size: .

CDR3 protein: CASMLDRDTEAFF
CDR3 DNA: TGTGCCAGCATGCTGGACAGAGACACTGAAGCTTTCTTT
J gene: TRBJ1-1
D gene: .
V gene: TRBV6-5
clone size: .

CDR3 protein: CASSPGYNQPQHF
CDR3 DNA: TGTGCCAGCAGTCCGGGATACAATCAGCCCCAGCATTTT
J gene: TRBJ1-5
D gene: .
V gene: TRBV6-6
clone size: .

CDR3 protein: CASSQDWKGLRKLFF
CDR3 DNA: TGCGCCAGCAGCCAAGATTGGAAGGGACTACGGAAACTGTTTTTT
J gene: TRBJ1-4
D gene: .
V gene: TRBV4-3
clone size: .

CDR3 protein: CASSNPSGRTGELFF
CDR3 DNA: TGTGCCAGCTCCAACCCCTCAGGGAGGACCGGGGAGCTGTTTTTT
J gene: TRBJ2-2
D gene: .
V gene: TRBV28
clone size: .

CDR3 protein: CASSPNQGTGELFF
CDR3 DNA: TGTGCCAGCAGTCCCAATCAGGGTACCGGGGAGCTGTTTTTT
J gene: TRBJ2-2
D gene: .
V gene: TRBV5-4
clone size: .

CDR3 protein: CASSGRQDSTNEAFF
CDR3 DNA: TGTGCCAGCAGCGGTCGACAGGACAGTACCAATGAAGCTTTCTTT
J gene: TRBJ1-1
D gene: .
V gene: TRBV7-9
clone size: .

CDR3 protein: CASSPQVAGVHTGELFF
CDR3 DNA: TGTGCCAGCAGCCCTCAAGTAGCGGGAGTGCACACCGGGGAGCTGTTTTTT
J gene: TRBJ2-2
D gene: TRBD2
V gene: TRBV9
clone size: .

CDR3 protein: CASSLGIGYGYTF
CDR3 DNA: TGTGCCAGCAGCTTAGGGATTGGCTATGGCTACACCTTC
J gene: TRBJ1-2
D gene: .
V gene: TRBV11-1
clone size: .

CDR3 protein: CASSLGRGFSDEQFF
CDR3 DNA: TGTGCCAGCAGCTTAGGGCGCGGGTTTTCGGATGAGCAGTTCTTC
J gene: TRBJ2-1
D gene: .
V gene: TRBV11-3
clone size: .

CDR3 protein: CASRSTGAHAGNEQFF
CDR3 DNA: TGTGCCAGCAGGTCGACAGGGGCCCATGCGGGCAATGAGCAGTTCTTC
J gene: TRBJ2-1
D gene: TRBD1
V gene: TRBV2
clone size: once

CDR3 protein: CASSRWTGEGYTF
CDR3 DNA: TGTGCCAGCAGTCGATGGACAGGGGAAGGCTACACCTTC
J gene: TRBJ1-2
D gene: TRBD1
V gene: TRBV7-2
clone size: few

CDR3 protein: CASSLTSGSRFNEQFF
CDR3 DNA: TGTGCCAGCAGCTTAACTAGCGGGAGCCGCTTTAATGAGCAGTTCTTC
J gene: TRBJ2-1
D gene: TRBD2
V gene: TRBV7-9
clone size: .

CDR3 protein: CASSQEPRGASPLHF
CDR3 DNA: TGCGCCAGCAGCCAAGAACCCCGGGGAGCATCACCCCTCCACTTT
J gene: TRBJ1-6
D gene: .
V gene: TRBV4-1
clone size: few

CDR3 protein: CASRDRDYNSPLHF
CDR3 DNA: TGTGCCAGCAGGGACAGGGATTATAATTCACCCCTCCACTTT
J gene: TRBJ1-6
D gene: TRBD1
V gene: TRBV27
clone size: .

CDR3 protein: CASSLKRLETQYF
CDR3 DNA: TGCGCCAGCAGCTTGAAGCGGCTTGAGACCCAGTACTTC
J gene: TRBJ2-5
D gene: .
V gene: TRBV5-1
clone size: once

CDR3 protein: CASSTSGTGGFTEAFF
CDR3 DNA: TGTGCCAGCAGCACCTCCGGGACAGGGGGTTTCACTGAAGCTTTCTTT
J gene: TRBJ1-1
D gene: TRBD1
V gene: TRBV28
clone size: .

CDR3 protein: CASSLLGLAGARREQYF
CDR3 DNA: TGTGCCAGCAGTTTATTGGGGCTAGCGGGAGCAAGGAGGGAGCAGTACTTC
J gene: TRBJ2-7
D gene: TRBD2
V gene: TRBV27
clone size: .

CDR3 protein: CASSATSQNTGELFF
CDR3 DNA: TGTGCCAGCAGCGCGACTAGCCAGAACACCGGGGAGCTGTTTTTT
J gene: TRBJ2-2
D gene: TRBD2
V gene: TRBV9
clone size: .

CDR3 protein: CSVASQLGNIQYF
CDR3 DNA: TGCAGCGTTGCGTCCCAGCTCGGGAACATTCAGTACTTC
J gene: TRBJ2-4
D gene: .
V gene: TRBV29-1
clone size: .

CDR3 protein: CATSRDGVGIYGYTF
CDR3 DNA: TGTGCCACCAGCAGAGATGGAGTCGGGATCTATGGCTACACCTTC
J gene: TRBJ1-2
D gene: .
V gene: TRBV15
clone size: .

CDR3 protein: CASSSLLNTEAFF
CDR3 DNA: TGTGCCAGCAGCTCTCTACTGAACACTGAAGCTTTCTTT
J gene: TRBJ1-1
D gene: .
V gene: TRBV11-3
clone size: .

CDR3 protein: CASNPFGTDYGYTF
CDR3 DNA: TGTGCCAGCAATCCGTTCGGGACAGACTATGGCTACACCTTC
J gene: TRBJ1-2
D gene: TRBD1
V gene: TRBV28
clone size: few

CDR3 protein: CASSYRPGLGQPQHF
CDR3 DNA: TGTGCCAGCAGTTACAGGCCCGGACTGGGTCAGCCCCAGCATTTT
J gene: TRBJ1-5
D gene: .
V gene: TRBV6-2/TRBV6-3
clone size: .

CDR3 protein: CASSINLAGASYNEQFF
CDR3 DNA: TGCGCCAGCAGCATTAATTTAGCGGGGGCCTCCTACAATGAGCAGTTCTTC
J gene: TRBJ2-1
D gene: TRBD2
V gene: TRBV5-1
clone size: .

CDR3 protein: CASSIPGSDTQYF
CDR3 DNA: TGTGCCAGCAGCATCCCGGGGTCCGATACGCAGTATTTT
J gene: TRBJ2-3
D gene: .
V gene: TRBV11-3
clone size: .

CDR3 protein: CATADRVVNEQFF
CDR3 DNA: TGCGCGACGGCGGACAGGGTGGTCAATGAGCAGTTCTTC
J gene: TRBJ2-1
D gene: TRBD1
V gene: TRBV4-1
clone size: .

CDR3 protein: CASSYDRGQFEQYF
CDR3 DNA: TGCGCCAGCAGCTACGACAGGGGGCAGTTCGAGCAGTACTTC
J gene: TRBJ2-7
D gene: TRBD1
V gene: TRBV5-1
clone size: .

CDR3 protein: CASSLGGGTETQYF
CDR3 DNA: TGTGCCAGCAGCTTAGGTGGGGGAACAGAGACCCAGTACTTC
J gene: TRBJ2-5
D gene: .
V gene: TRBV11-1
clone size: .

CDR3 protein: CASSLDRWGLDQETQYF
CDR3 DNA: TGTGCCAGCAGCTTAGACCGCTGGGGACTAGACCAAGAGACCCAGTACTTC
J gene: TRBJ2-5
D gene: TRBD2
V gene: TRBV7-8
clone size: .

CDR3 protein: CSVVQQGGTDTQYF
CDR3 DNA: TGCAGCGTCGTCCAACAAGGGGGCACAGATACGCAGTATTTT
J gene: TRBJ2-3
D gene: .
V gene: TRBV29-1
clone size: .

CDR3 protein: CASARPGGGNYGYTF
CDR3 DNA: TGTGCTAGTGCCCGGCCCGGGGGGGGGAACTATGGCTACACCTTC
J gene: TRBJ1-2
D gene: .
V gene: TRBV12-5
clone size: .

CDR3 protein: CASSSGLANNEQFF
CDR3 DNA: TGTGCCAGCAGCTCCGGACTAGCGAACAATGAGCAGTTCTTC
J gene: TRBJ2-1
D gene: TRBD2
V gene: TRBV7-2
clone size: .